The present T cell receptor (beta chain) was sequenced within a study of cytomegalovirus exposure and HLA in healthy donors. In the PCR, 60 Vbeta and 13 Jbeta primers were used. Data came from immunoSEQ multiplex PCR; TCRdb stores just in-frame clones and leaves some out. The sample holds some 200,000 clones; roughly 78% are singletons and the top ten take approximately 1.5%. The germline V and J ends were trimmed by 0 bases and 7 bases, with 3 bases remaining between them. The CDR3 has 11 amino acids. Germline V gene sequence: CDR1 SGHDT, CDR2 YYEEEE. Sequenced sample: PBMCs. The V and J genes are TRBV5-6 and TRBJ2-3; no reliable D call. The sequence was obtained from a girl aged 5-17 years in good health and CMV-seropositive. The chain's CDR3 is CASSLDNTQYF. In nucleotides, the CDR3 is TGTGCCAGCAGCTTGGATAATACGCAGTATTTT.